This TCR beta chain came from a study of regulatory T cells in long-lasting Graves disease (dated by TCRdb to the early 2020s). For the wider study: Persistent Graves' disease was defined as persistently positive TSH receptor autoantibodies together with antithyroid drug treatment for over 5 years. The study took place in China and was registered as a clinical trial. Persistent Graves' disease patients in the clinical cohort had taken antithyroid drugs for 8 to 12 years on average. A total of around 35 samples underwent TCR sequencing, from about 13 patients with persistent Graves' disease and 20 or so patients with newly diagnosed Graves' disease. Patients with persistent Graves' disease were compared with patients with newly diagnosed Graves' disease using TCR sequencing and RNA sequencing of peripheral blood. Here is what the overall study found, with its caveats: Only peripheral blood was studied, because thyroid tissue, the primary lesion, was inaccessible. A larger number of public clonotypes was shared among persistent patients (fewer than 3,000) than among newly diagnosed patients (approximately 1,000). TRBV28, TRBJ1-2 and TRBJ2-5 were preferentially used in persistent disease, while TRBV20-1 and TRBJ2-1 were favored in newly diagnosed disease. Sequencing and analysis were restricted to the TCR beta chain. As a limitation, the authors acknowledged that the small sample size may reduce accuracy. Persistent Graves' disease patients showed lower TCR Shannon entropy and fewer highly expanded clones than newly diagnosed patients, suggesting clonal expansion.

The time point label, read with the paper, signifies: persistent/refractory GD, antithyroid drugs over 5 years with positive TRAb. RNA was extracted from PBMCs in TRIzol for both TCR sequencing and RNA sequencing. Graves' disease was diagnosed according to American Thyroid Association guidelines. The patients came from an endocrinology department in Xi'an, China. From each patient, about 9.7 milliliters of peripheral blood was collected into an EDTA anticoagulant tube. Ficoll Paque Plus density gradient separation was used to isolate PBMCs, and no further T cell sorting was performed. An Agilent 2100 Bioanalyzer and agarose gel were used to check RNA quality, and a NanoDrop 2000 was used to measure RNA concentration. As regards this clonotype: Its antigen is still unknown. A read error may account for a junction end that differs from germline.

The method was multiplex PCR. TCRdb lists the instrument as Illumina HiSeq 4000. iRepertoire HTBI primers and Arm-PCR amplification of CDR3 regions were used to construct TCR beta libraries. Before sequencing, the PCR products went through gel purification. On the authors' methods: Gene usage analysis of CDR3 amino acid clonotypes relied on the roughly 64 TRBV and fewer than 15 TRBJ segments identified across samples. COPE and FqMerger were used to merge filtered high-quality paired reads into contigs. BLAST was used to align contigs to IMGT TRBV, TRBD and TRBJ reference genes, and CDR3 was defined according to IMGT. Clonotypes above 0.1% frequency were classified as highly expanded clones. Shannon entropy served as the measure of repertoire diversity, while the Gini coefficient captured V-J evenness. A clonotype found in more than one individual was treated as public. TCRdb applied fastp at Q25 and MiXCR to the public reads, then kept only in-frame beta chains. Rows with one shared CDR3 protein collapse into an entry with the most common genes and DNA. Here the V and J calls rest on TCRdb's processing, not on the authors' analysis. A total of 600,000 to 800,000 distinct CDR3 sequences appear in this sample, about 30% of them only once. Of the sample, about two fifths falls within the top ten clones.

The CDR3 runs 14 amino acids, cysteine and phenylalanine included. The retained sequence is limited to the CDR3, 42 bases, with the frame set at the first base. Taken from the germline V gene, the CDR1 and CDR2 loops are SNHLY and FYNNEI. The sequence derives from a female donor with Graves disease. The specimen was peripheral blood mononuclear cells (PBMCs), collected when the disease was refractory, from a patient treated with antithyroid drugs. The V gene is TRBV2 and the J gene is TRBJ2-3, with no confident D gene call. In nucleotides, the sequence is TGTGCCAGCAGGGAAGGCGGCTACACAGATACGCAGTATTTT. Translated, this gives CASREGGYTDTQYF.